Shown below are 17 T cell receptor beta chains from a single sample sequenced in a study of T cell responses to AZD1222 COVID-19 vaccine. The protocol was immunoSEQ multiplex PCR, while the TCRdb copy is restricted to in-frame clones and leaves out a portion. The data hold tens of thousands of clones, with 70% to 90% observed a single time. The sequencing here drew on peripheral blood, taken 28 days after the second AZD1222 dose. These receptors all come from an adult who received the AZD1222 COVID-19 vaccine.

The chain uses TRBV15 and TRBJ1-1; the D gene is possibly TRBD1 (5 bases). Germline V gene sequence: CDR1 LNHNV, CDR2 YYDKDF (reference sequence). This CDR3 has 14 amino acids. With 4 bases removed from V and 1 base from J, the gap between germline ends came to 10 bases. The CDR3 sequence is CATSTATGNTEAFF. CDR3 coding DNA: TGTGCCACCAGCACAGCTACAGGGAACACTGAAGCTTTCTTT. Using reference TRBV15 and TRBJ1-1 for the parts outside the CDR3, the full variable domain is DAMVIQNPRYQVTQFGKPVTLSCSQTLNHNVMYWYQQKSSQAPKLLFHYYDKDFNNEADTPDNFQSRRPNTSFCFLDIRSPGLGDTAMYLCATSTATGNTEAFFGQGTRLTVV.

The chain joins TRBV28 to TRBJ2-7; possible D gene TRBD1, 6 bases. The V end was cut by 7 bases, the J end by 5 bases, with 15 bases between. Germline V gives CDR1 MDHEN, CDR2 SYDVKM. The length of the CDR3 is 13 residues. CDR3 loop: CASTWQGSNEQYF. In DNA, the CDR3 is TGTGCCAGCACTTGGCAGGGGAGTAACGAGCAGTACTTC.

DNA of the CDR3: TGTGCCAGCAGACAGGGGAATCAGCCCCAGCATTTT. Translating it yields CASRQGNQPQHF. The V and J genes are TRBV28 and TRBJ1-5, with 7 bases lining up with TRBD1. Trimming at V came to 6 bases and at J to 4 bases, leaving 0 bases not matched to a gene. The CDR3 is made up of 12 amino acids. The germline V gene has CDR1 MDHEN and CDR2 SYDVKM.

The V call is TRBV18, the J call TRBJ1-2; D is ambiguous. The CDR3 has 16 amino acids. CDR1 is KGHSH, CDR2 LQKENI, per germline. V was clipped by 2 bases and J by 3 bases, with 16 bases between them. CDR3 nucleotides: TGTGCCAGCTCACCATCGATTGCGGCCGCTTACTATGGCTACACCTTC. Translation gives CASSPSIAAAYYGYTF.

V and J are TRBV27 and TRBJ2-7, with a possible D match to TRBD2 (6 bases). CDR1 and CDR2 from the germline V gene are MNHEY and SMNVEV (reference sequence). V lost 6 bases, J lost 7 bases, and 22 bases lay in between. The length of the CDR3 is 15 residues. In DNA, the CDR3 is TGTGCCAGCAGCCTTGGGGCGGGGATCTTGCGGGAGCAGTACTTC. Translating it yields CASSLGAGILREQYF.

The chain has TRBV7-9 and TRBJ2-1, with 12 bases aligning to TRBD1. This CDR3 is 16 amino acids long. The germline gives CDR1 SEHNR, CDR2 FQNEAQ (reference sequence). V gave up 5 bases and J gave up 2 bases; unmatched junction bases: 4. Here the CDR3 DNA reads TGTGCCAGCAGCCCGGGGACAGGGGGCACCTACAATGAGCAGTTCTTC. It encodes CASSPGTGGTYNEQFF. Full variable domain (remainder filled in from reference TRBV7-9 and TRBJ2-1): DTGVSQNPRHKITKRGQNVTFRCDPISEHNRLYWYRQTLGQGPEFLTYFQNEAQLEKSRLLSDRFSAERPKGSFSTLEIQRTEQGDSAMYLCASSPGTGGTYNEQFFGPGTRLTVL.

This rearrangement joins TRBV3-1 (or the pseudogene TRBV3-2) to TRBJ2-1; TRBD2 agrees at 11 bases. Germline CDR1 and CDR2: LGHDT and YNNKEL (reference sequence). J lost 8 bases, V lost 3 bases, and 12 bases had no gene match. There are 17 residues in the CDR3. The CDR3 here is CASSQARLAGGSYEQFF. The DNA for the CDR3 is TGTGCCAGCAGCCAGGCGAGGCTAGCGGGGGGTAGCTATGAGCAGTTCTTC.

V is TRBV7-9 and J is TRBJ2-3; D uncertain. Trimming took off 4 bases at V and 4 bases at J, with 12 bases between the two ends. The CDR3 loop spans 14 amino acids. The germline V gene has CDR1 SEHNR and CDR2 FQNEAQ (reference sequence). The CDR3 DNA reads TGTGCCAGCAGCTCTCTGGGGTGGTCAGATACGCAGTATTTT. Protein sequence: CASSSLGWSDTQYF.

The genes are TRBV19 and TRBJ1-1; D remains ambiguous. Germline V lookup: CDR1 LNHDA, CDR2 SQIVND (reference sequence). Between the trimmed V and J ends, which lost 5 bases and 4 bases, there was a span of 11 bases. The CDR3 runs 13 residues. CDR3 region: CASSVGLGTEAFF. CDR3 bases: TGTGCCAGTAGTGTAGGTTTAGGCACTGAAGCTTTCTTT.

This chain joins TRBV10-1 and TRBJ2-2; the D is unclear. Germline V lookup: CDR1 WNHNN, CDR2 SYGVQD (reference sequence). V lost 10 bases and J 4 bases, leaving 4 bases between the germline ends. The CDR3 has 10 residues. CDR3 residues: CANSTGELFF. CDR3 DNA sequence: TGCGCCAATAGCACCGGGGAGCTGTTTTTT.

This sequence joins TRBV6-6 and TRBJ1-5; D unclear. V dropped 6 bases and J dropped 4 bases, with 10 bases sitting between them. Germline V lookup: CDR1 MNHNY, CDR2 SVGAGI (reference sequence). CDR3 length: 13 amino acids. CDR3 loop: CASSQRRNQPQHF. The CDR3 DNA reads as TGTGCCAGCAGCCAACGAAGGAATCAGCCCCAGCATTTT.

The gene calls are TRBV7-9 and TRBJ2-7; a possible D gene is TRBD1 (6 bases). Trimming took off 5 bases at V and 0 bases at J, with 8 bases between the two ends. Germline-derived CDR1 and CDR2 are SEHNR and FQNEAQ (reference sequence). The CDR3 is 13 residues long. CDR3 nucleotides: TGTGCCAGCAGCGAGACAGGCTCCTACGAGCAGTACTTC. Its protein product is CASSETGSYEQYF.

This clone appeared a few times. The rearrangement joins TRBV27 to TRBJ2-7; weak D call: TRBD1 (6 bases). Between the trimmed V and J ends, which lost 1 base and 2 bases, there was a span of 9 bases. This CDR3 comprises 14 residues. The germline CDR1 and CDR2 sequences are MNHEY and SMNVEV (reference sequence). As DNA, the CDR3 is TGTGCCAGCAGTTTATATCAGGGGACCTACGAGCAGTACTTC. As protein: CASSLYQGTYEQYF.

The V and J genes are TRBV29-1 and TRBJ2-1; D is undetermined. Trimming took off 4 bases at V and 2 bases at J, with 9 bases between the two ends. This CDR3 is 13 amino acids long. Germline-derived CDR1 and CDR2 are SQVTM and ANQGSEA. The CDR3 region is CSVGVSTYNEQFF. The CDR3 coding sequence is TGCAGCGTTGGAGTTTCTACCTACAATGAGCAGTTCTTC.

CDR3 coding DNA: TGTGCCAGCAGCCCGTTGGGGGAAGCCTACAATGAGCAGTTCTTC. It encodes CASSPLGEAYNEQFF. The chain links TRBV7-9 to TRBJ2-1, with D possibly being TRBD1 or TRBD2 (5 bases each). This CDR3 is 15 amino acids long. Germline CDR1 is SEHNR and CDR2 is FQNEAQ (reference sequence). Trimming stripped 5 bases from V and 2 bases from J, with 13 bases between.

The rearrangement links TRBV7-2 to TRBJ2-3; 8 bases match TRBD1. V shed 3 bases and J 8 bases; nucleotides not matched to a gene: 10. The germline V gene has CDR1 SGHTA and CDR2 FQGNSA. The CDR3 is 15 amino acids. CDR3 in amino acids: CASSLNGQGRGTQYF. The CDR3 DNA sequence: TGTGCCAGCAGCTTGAACGGACAGGGTAGAGGTACGCAGTATTTT.

The V call is TRBV7-3, the J call TRBJ2-2, with 8 bases lining up with TRBD1. The trim removed 5 bases at V and 1 base at J, leaving 3 bases unmatched. Germline V lookup: CDR1 SGHTA, CDR2 FQGTGA. This CDR3 has 15 amino acids. CDR3 DNA sequence: TGTGCCAGCAGCCCCGGGACAGGGAACACCGGGGAGCTGTTTTTT. This sequence encodes CASSPGTGNTGELFF.